One and the same sample provided the 16 T cell receptor beta chains below, sequenced in a study of CD8+ T cells in alopecia areata. RNA was extracted and reverse transcribed into cDNA as the sequencing template. Clones were sequenced by immunoSEQ multiplex PCR, and TCRdb holds only the in-frame ones, with some missing. The sample contains 9,500 to 15,000 clones, about 61% of which appear only once. In alopecia areata patients, both lesional scalp punch biopsies and peripheral blood were collected. Input material: skin. The receptors here all came from a human donor with alopecia areata.

V is TRBV27 and J is TRBJ2-1; 13 positions agree with TRBD2. This CDR3 is built from 15 residues. The germline CDR1 and CDR2 sequences are MNHEY and SMNVEV (reference sequence). V dropped 7 bases and J dropped 11; count of bases not matched to a gene: 11. Here the CDR3 DNA reads TGTGCCAGCACCCCAGGGACTAGCGGGGTGAATAAGCAGTTCTTC. This encodes CASTPGTSGVNKQFF.

CDR3 region: CASSSQGAANTEAFF. The CDR3 nucleotides are TGCGCCAGCAGCTCCCAAGGGGCAGCGAACACTGAAGCTTTCTTT. The V gene is TRBV5-1, the J gene TRBJ1-1; weak D call: TRBD1 (5 bases). This CDR3 is 15 amino acids long. Germline V gene data show CDR1 as SGHRS and CDR2 as YFSETQ. Trimming shortened V by 3 bases and J by 1 base, and 13 bases separated the two germline ends. Full variable domain (outside the CDR3, taken from reference TRBV5-1 and TRBJ1-1): KAGVTQTPRYLIKTRGQQVTLSCSPISGHRSVSWYQQTPGQGLQFLFEYFSETQRNKGNFPGRFSGRQFSNSRSEMNVSTLELGDSALYLCASSSQGAANTEAFFGQGTRLTVV.

The V gene is TRBV5-4, the J gene TRBJ2-3, with a weak D call TRBD1 (6 bases). V was trimmed by 5 bases and J by 4 bases, leaving 8 bases between them. Germline V gene data show CDR1 as SGHNT and CDR2 as YYREEE (reference sequence). This CDR3 spans 12 amino acids. The CDR3 DNA follows: TGTGCCAGCAGTTACAGGGCAGATACGCAGTATTTT. Protein: CASSYRADTQYF.

This clone turned up a few times. The chain links TRBV5-1 to TRBJ1-2; D is unclear. CDR1 is SGHRS and CDR2 is YFSETQ in the germline V gene. The CDR3 runs to 14 residues. V was cut by 0 bases and J by 8 bases, with 14 bases left in between. The CDR3 coding sequence is TGCGCCAGCAGCTTGGCCGTTGGGTCGTCGGGCTACACCTTC. Its protein product is CASSLAVGSSGYTF.

The rearrangement links TRBV19 to TRBJ1-1, with D unclear. The germline gives CDR1 LNHDA, CDR2 SQIVND (reference sequence). The V end was cut by 7 bases, the J end by 3 bases, with 12 bases between. There are 13 residues in the CDR3. The CDR3 sequence: CASMIIGDTEAFF. The CDR3 DNA is TGTGCCAGTATGATTATTGGAGACACTGAAGCTTTCTTT.

V is TRBV7-2 and J is TRBJ2-2; a possible D gene is TRBD1 (5 bases). V lost 3 bases, J lost 3 bases, and 5 bases lay in between. CDR1 SGHTA and CDR2 FQGNSA come from the germline V gene. The length of the CDR3 is 13 residues. The CDR3 DNA reads TGTGCCAGCAGCTTGACAGACACCGGGGAGCTGTTTTTT. It translates to CASSLTDTGELFF.

The chain combines TRBV7-2 with TRBJ2-1; 10 bases map to TRBD2. The junction had 3 bases not matched to a gene; V was cut back by 5 bases and J by 2 bases. The CDR3 is 15 residues long. Germline values: CDR1 SGHTA, CDR2 FQGNSA. In nucleotides, the CDR3 is TGTGCCAGCAGCATTAGCGGGGGGCCCTACAATGAGCAGTTCTTC. Its translation: CASSISGGPYNEQFF. Based on the CDR3 plus reference TRBV7-2 and TRBJ2-1, the full variable domain is GAGVSQSPSNKVTEKGKDVELRCDPISGHTALYWYRQSLGQGLEFLIYFQGNSAPDKSGLPSDRFSAERTGGSVSTLTIQRTQQEDSAVYLCASSISGGPYNEQFFGPGTRLTVL.

The V gene is TRBV6-6, the J gene TRBJ2-7; D remains unclear. This CDR3 is built from 12 residues. The V end lost 8 bases, the J end lost 3 bases, and 11 bases lay between the germline ends. Germline-derived CDR1 and CDR2 are MNHNY and SVGAGI (reference sequence). For the CDR3, the DNA is TGTGCCAGCCGGGCCGATTTCTACGAGCAGTACTTC. Translation: CASRADFYEQYF.

A word on this clone: This CDR3 is also generated by other DNA sequences in the sample. V is TRBV2 and J is TRBJ1-1; D unclear. The length of the CDR3 is 14 residues. CDR1 is SNHLY, CDR2 FYNNEI, per germline. Trimming shortened V by 6 bases and J by 4 bases, and 15 bases separated the two germline ends. CDR3 region: CASRDSPFLTEAFF. The CDR3 DNA follows: TGTGCCAGCAGGGACTCTCCTTTCCTCACTGAAGCTTTCTTT.

This clone was counted only a few times. The genes are TRBV27 and TRBJ2-3; perhaps TRBD2 as D (6 bases). Germline V gene sequence: CDR1 MNHEY, CDR2 SMNVEV (reference sequence). The CDR3 sequence is 13 residues long. CDR3 residues: CAAGLPSTDTQYF. In DNA, the CDR3 is TGTGCGGCGGGGCTCCCGAGCACAGATACGCAGTATTTT.

The V and J genes are TRBV28 and TRBJ2-3; the D is unclear. The germline V gene encodes CDR1 MDHEN and CDR2 SYDVKM. CDR3 length: 14 residues. Trimming removed 4 bases from V and 2 bases from J, with 10 bases in between. CDR3 nucleotides: TGTGCCAGCAGTTCCGACGGAATCACAGATACGCAGTATTTT. It codes for CASSSDGITDTQYF. Full variable domain (missing parts from reference TRBV28 and TRBJ2-3): DVKVTQSSRYLVKRTGEKVFLECVQDMDHENMFWYRQDPGLGLRLIYFSYDVKMKEKGDIPEGYSVSREKKERFSLILESASTNQTSMYLCASSSDGITDTQYFGPGTRLTVL.

This clone was recorded only once. The rearrangement uses TRBV5-1 and TRBJ2-7, with 8 bases fitting TRBD1. V was clipped by 1 base and J by 2 bases; unmatched bases: 8. Germline V gene sequence: CDR1 SGHRS, CDR2 YFSETQ. The CDR3 loop spans 16 amino acids. The CDR3 reads CASSLLFQGQAYEQYF. CDR3 DNA: TGCGCCAGCAGCTTGTTGTTCCAGGGACAGGCCTACGAGCAGTACTTC.

This clone was detected only a few times. The CDR3 loop reads CASTKTSGTGEPQHF. The CDR3 DNA reads as TGTGCCAGCACAAAGACCTCCGGGACAGGTGAGCCCCAGCATTTT. The chain couples TRBV9 to TRBJ1-5; 8 nucleotides match TRBD1. Germline assignment: CDR1 SGDLS and CDR2 YYNGEE. J was trimmed by 8 bases and V by 6 bases; bases with no gene match: 13. The length of the CDR3 is 15 residues.

The rearrangement uses TRBV2 and TRBJ2-2, with 10 nucleotides matching TRBD1. V was pared by 6 bases and J by 6 bases, with 4 bases of the junction left unmatched. In germline, CDR1 is SNHLY, CDR2 FYNNEI. The CDR3 spans 14 residues. The CDR3 coding sequence is TGTGCCAGCAGCGACAGGGGGCGGGCCGGGGAGCTGTTTTTT. Amino acid sequence: CASSDRGRAGELFF.

The V and J genes are TRBV7-2 and TRBJ2-7; possibly TRBD2 for D (5 bases). Trimming cost V 4 bases and J 5 bases, with 27 bases left between them. Germline values: CDR1 SGHTA, CDR2 FQGNSA. The CDR3 has 18 residues. The CDR3 reads CASSSTWLASAGSHEQYF. CDR3 DNA: TGTGCCAGCAGCTCGACCTGGCTGGCATCCGCGGGTTCCCACGAGCAGTACTTC.

The CDR3 reads CASSRLAGGPNTGELFF. In nucleotides, the CDR3 is TGTGCCAGCAGCCGACTAGCGGGGGGGCCGAACACCGGGGAGCTGTTTTTT. The gene calls are TRBV5-4 and TRBJ2-2; 14 bases agree with TRBD2. The CDR3 spans 17 residues. Germline V gene lookup returns CDR1 SGHNT and CDR2 YYREEE (reference sequence). J was trimmed by 0 bases and V by 4 bases; bases with no gene match: 2.